Following are 23 T cell receptor beta chains from one sample sequenced in a study of tumor-infiltrating lymphocytes in primary liver carcinoma. The investigators made TCR beta cDNA from roughly 0.45 ug total RNA, using a constant-region primer. Libraries covering TCR beta were generated through three nested multiplex PCR rounds (using a slightly modified ARM-PCR). Primers for the first two PCR rounds were TRBV1-TRBV30 forward primers and a C-beta reverse primer (10 cycles per round). TCRdb ran MiXCR on the multiplex PCR reads and lists one entry per CDR3 protein. The sample holds approximately 190,000 distinct CDR3 sequences, 70% to 90% seen once. Unsorted bulk tissue of roughly 17-33 mg yielded co-extracted RNA and DNA. Input material: tumor tissue from primary liver carcinoma. These TCRs come from a man aged 35 to 55 with primary liver carcinoma and hepatitis B virus infection.

As to this clonotype: At one end the junction does not follow the germline gene, possibly because of a read error. V usage is TRBV4-1 and J usage is TRBJ2-7, with D unresolved. This CDR3 contains 15 residues. CDR1 is MGHRA, CDR2 YSYEKL, per germline. The CDR3 sequence: CASSPREELVYEQYF. The CDR3, as DNA: TGCGCCAGTAGCCCCCGAGAGGAACTCGTCTACGAGCAGTACTTC.

The chain recombines TRBV4-3 with TRBJ2-1; 9 bases map to TRBD2. Germline CDR1 and CDR2: LGHNA and YSLEER. The CDR3 loop spans 17 amino acids. J gave up 3 bases and V 3 bases, and 9 bases lay outside the gene matches. The CDR3: CASSHPGTSWRYNEQFF. CDR3 sequence (DNA): TGCGCCAGCAGCCATCCCGGGACTAGCTGGCGCTACAATGAGCAGTTCTTC.

This clonotype was seen many times. V and J are TRBV29-1 and TRBJ1-5, with D maybe TRBD1 (5 bases). Germline-derived CDR1 and CDR2 are SQVTM and ANQGSEA. The CDR3 runs 16 residues. Trimming left V 6 bases short and J 4 bases short, with 22 bases between. The CDR3 sequence is CSVQAGPAGGNQPQHF. Here the CDR3 DNA reads TGCAGCGTCCAGGCAGGGCCAGCCGGAGGGAATCAGCCCCAGCATTTT.

About this clonotype itself: The junction does not match germline at one end; this may be a read error. The CDR3 DNA sequence: TGTGCCAGCAGCCCCTCATGGTGGGGCAACCAGCCCCAGCATTTT. It encodes CASSPSWWGNQPQHF. This chain joins TRBV6-6 and TRBJ1-5, with D possibly TRBD1 on 5 matching bases. Germline V gene data show CDR1 as MNHNY and CDR2 as SVGAGI (reference sequence). The CDR3 is made up of 15 amino acids.

In regard to this clonotype: The conserved phenylalanine or tryptophan normally closing the CDR3 is absent here, so this likely arose from a read error. This sequence joins TRBV28 and TRBJ2-7; TRBD2 agrees at 9 bases. The CDR3 has 16 residues. CDR1 and CDR2 (germline): MDHEN, SYDVKM. V gave up 6 bases and J gave up 0 bases; unmatched junction bases: 9. The CDR3 protein is CASSPSTSGLSYEQYI. The CDR3 DNA is TGTGCCAGCAGCCCAAGTACTAGCGGGCTCTCCTACGAGCAGTACATC.

Only a few counts were recorded for this clonotype. A much bigger clone sits one base away, suggesting this may be a read error. The J gene is TRBJ2-3, the V gene TRBV7-3; D uncertain. The CDR3 consists of 12 residues. The V and J ends lost 4 bases and 1 base respectively, with 3 bases between them. Germline V gives CDR1 SGHTA, CDR2 FQGTGA. The CDR3 loop reads CASSWGTDTQYF. The CDR3 coding sequence is TGTGCCAGCAGCTGGGGCACAGATACGCAGTATTTT.

This clonotype appeared many times. The CDR3 region is CSVEDGGEQFF. The CDR3 nucleotides read TGCAGCGTTGAAGATGGAGGTGAGCAGTTCTTC. J is TRBJ2-1 and V is TRBV29-1; a weak D match, TRBD2 (5 bases). Germline CDR1 reads SQVTM; CDR2 reads ANQGSEA. Trimming removed 0 bases from V and 9 bases from J, with 6 bases in between. This CDR3 comprises 11 residues.

This clonotype was seen only once. An end of the junction differs from the germline gene, which may be a read error. The genes are TRBV6-2 or TRBV6-3 and TRBJ1-1, with D maybe TRBD1 (6 bases). The CDR3 is 12 residues long. Per the germline V gene, CDR1 is MNHEY and CDR2 is SVGEGT. CDR3 in amino acids: CVSGTRSIEAFF. Here the CDR3 DNA reads TGTGTCAGCGGGACACGTAGCATTGAAGCTTTCTTT.

A word on this clonotype: The conserved phenylalanine or tryptophan is not found at the CDR3 terminus, so this likely reflects a read error. The DNA is left out, because the CDR3 cannot be placed on it with certainty; the CDR3 is given as TCRdb lists it. The chain joins TRBV10-2 to TRBJ2-3. Germline CDR1 reads WSHSY; CDR2 reads SAAADI. The CDR3 has 11 amino acids, counting both end residues. The CDR3 spells CVSSHTDTPYY.

As regards this clonotype: This CDR3 fails to terminate in the conserved phenylalanine or tryptophan, so it likely reflects a read error. The V gene is TRBV11-1, the J gene TRBJ2-1; tentatively, D is TRBD1 (5 bases). V was clipped by 3 bases and J by 6 bases, with 15 bases between them. This CDR3 comprises 15 residues. Per the germline V gene, CDR1 is SGHAT and CDR2 is FQDESV (reference sequence). CDR3 bases: TGTGCCAGCAGCTTCCAGGGATCGCTGGTCAATGAGCAGTTCTTA. This gives the protein CASSFQGSLVNEQFL.

This clonotype showed up just a few times. One end of the junction fails to match germline, which may point to a read error. This chain links TRBV4-2 with TRBJ2-2, with D maybe TRBD1 (5 bases). Per the germline V gene, CDR1 is LGHNA and CDR2 is YNFKEQ. The CDR3 length is 16 residues. CDR3 loop: CASSQAGQGGAGELFF. The DNA of the CDR3 is TGTGCCAGTAGCCAAGCCGGGCAGGGCGGCGCCGGAGAGCTGTTTTTT.

As regards this clonotype: This may stem from a read error, because a much larger clone lies one nucleotide away. The rearrangement uses TRBV6-4 and TRBJ2-3; 10 nucleotides align to TRBD2. The length of the CDR3 is 16 residues. Germline V lookup: CDR1 MRHNA, CDR2 SNTAGT. CDR3 bases: TGTGCCATCAGTGACTCGACTAGCGGGAGCACAGATACGCAGTATTTT. This sequence encodes CAISDSTSGSTDTQYF.

With regard to this clonotype: One end of the junction fails to match germline, which may point to a read error. The rearrangement joins TRBV5-5 to TRBJ2-2; D is unclear. Germline assignment: CDR1 SGHKS and CDR2 YYEKEE (reference sequence). The CDR3 is 14 amino acids. Here the CDR3 DNA reads TGTGCCAGCAGCTTTAACCCAAACACCCGGGAGCTGTTTTTT. Translating gives CASSFNPNTRELFF. Based on the CDR3 plus reference TRBV5-5 and TRBJ2-2, the full variable domain is DAGVTQSPTHLIKTRGQQVTLRCSPISGHKSVSWYQQVLGQGPQFIFQYYEKEERGRGNFPDRFSARQFPNYSSELNVNALLLGDSALYLCASSFNPNTRELFFGEGSRLTVL.

A remark on this clonotype: The CDR3 carries no conserved terminal phenylalanine or tryptophan, so it likely arises from a read error. The J gene is TRBJ2-7, the V gene TRBV29-1; perhaps TRBD2 as D (6 bases). V was pared by 7 bases and J by 6 bases, with 16 bases between. The germline V gene encodes CDR1 SQVTM and CDR2 ANQGSEA. The CDR3 is 12 residues long. CDR3: CSGTAYGGEQYI. In DNA form, the CDR3 reads TGCAGCGGGACGGCCTACGGGGGCGAGCAGTACATC.

Worth noting for this clonotype: The CDR3 does not close with the conserved phenylalanine or tryptophan, likely indicating a read error. The genes are TRBV20-1 and TRBJ2-7; D is undetermined. Trimming left V 3 bases short and J 4 bases short, with 7 bases between. The CDR3 runs to 11 residues. Germline CDR1 DFQATT, CDR2 SNEGSKA (reference sequence). The CDR3 DNA is TGCAGTGCTAGGCCAGGTTACGAGCAGTACATC. Translating gives CSARPGYEQYI.

Turning to this clonotype: The junction shows a germline mismatch at one end, possibly a read error. V and J are TRBV6-5 and TRBJ2-6; tentative D call: TRBD1 (5 bases). CDR1 and CDR2 (germline): MNHEY, SVGAGI. The CDR3 has 15 amino acids. CDR3 DNA sequence: TGTGCCAGCACTTACGTAGGGGCTGGGGCCAAGGTCCTGACTTTC. Translation gives CASTYVGAGAKVLTF.

This clonotype was observed a handful of times. CDR3 bases: TGCAGTGCTAGAGATCCTGGGGTGGGGTACAATGAGCAGTTCTTC. Translation: CSARDPGVGYNEQFF. J is TRBJ2-1 and V is TRBV20-1; no clear D gene. The CDR3 totals 15 residues. V lost 0 bases and J 4 bases, leaving 13 bases between the germline ends. Germline V CDR1 and CDR2: DFQATT, SNEGSKA (reference sequence).

The chain carries TRBV11-2 and TRBJ2-4; unclear D gene. V gave up 9 bases and J gave up 2 bases, with 17 bases separating them. The CDR3 covers 15 residues. Germline-derived CDR1 and CDR2 are SGHAT and FQNNGV. CDR3 nucleotides: TGTGCCAGTACCGCTTCGGCGGTAACCAAAAACATTCAGTACTTC. This translates into CASTASAVTKNIQYF.

As regards this clonotype: The junction and the germline gene differ at one end; a read error may be behind it. The chain carries TRBV14 and TRBJ2-3; D gene unclear. Germline lookup yields CDR1 SGHDN and CDR2 FVKESK. The CDR3 is 12 amino acids. CDR3 residues: CANSQTTDTHYF. The CDR3 DNA is TGTGCCAACAGCCAAACCACAGATACGCATTATTTT.

V gene TRBV29-1 combines with J gene TRBJ2-1, with 9 positions matching TRBD2. The germline gives CDR1 SQVTM, CDR2 ANQGSEA. The CDR3 is made up of 13 amino acids. The CDR3 nucleotides read TGCAGGGGGGGGACTAGCAGGTTTAATGAGCAGTTCTTC. Protein product: CRGGTSRFNEQFF.

V gene TRBV14 combines with J gene TRBJ2-7, with TRBD1 matching over 9 bases. The V gene's germline CDR1 is SGHDN and CDR2 FVKESK. V shed 4 bases and J 9 bases; nucleotides not matched to a gene: 10. This CDR3 is 14 amino acids long. The CDR3 DNA sequence: TGTGCCAGCAGCCGGGGACAGGGAGTTGTCCGGCAGTACTTC. The encoded protein is CASSRGQGVVRQYF.

This chain joins TRBV29-1 and TRBJ2-1, with D tentatively TRBD2 (6 bases). The germline V gene has CDR1 SQVTM and CDR2 ANQGSEA. Trimming removed 8 bases from V and 7 bases from J, with 18 bases in between. CDR3 length: 13 amino acids. The CDR3 is CSFGSSNWNEQFF. CDR3 nucleotides: TGCAGCTTCGGGAGTAGCAACTGGAATGAGCAGTTCTTC.

Regarding this clonotype: A junction end diverges from the germline sequence, so it may reflect a read error. The genes are TRBV4-1 and TRBJ2-6, with 11 bases that match TRBD2. The length of the CDR3 is 18 residues. CDR1 MGHRA and CDR2 YSYEKL come from the germline V gene. The CDR3 bases are TGTCCCAGCAGCCAAGTTGGGACTAGCGGTTCTGGGACCAACGTCCTGACTTTC. As protein: CPSSQVGTSGSGTNVLTF.